This T cell receptor beta chain was found in a study of shared clonotypes between healthy human individuals. Overall study findings and caveats: Rarefaction demonstrated incomplete sorted-subset sequencing despite large depth. The generation probabilities recorded for non-shared clonotypes fell below those of clonotypes shared by all four donors. Donor clonotype sharing was expected to depend on sequencing depth.

Regarding this clone: What it binds is unknown. Within the sample, other DNA sequences also encode this same CDR3.

Assay execution took place at the deep level. TCRdb keeps only in-frame clones here, not all; method: immunoSEQ multiplex PCR. The table has over a million clones, 95% to 99% seen once. The germline V gene has CDR1 MDHEN and CDR2 SYDVKM. The CDR3 contains 15 residues. The ends lost 3 bases at V and 0 bases at J; junction bases unmatched: 1. The sequenced material came from naive CD4+ T cells sorted from blood. Sample subset: CD45RA+ positively selected. This clonotype was obtained from a man aged 25-45 years in good health. V usage is TRBV28 and J usage is TRBJ2-1; 8 bases are shared with TRBD2. In nucleotides, the CDR3 is TGTGCCAGCAGTTTCAGCGGGGGCTCCTACAATGAGCAGTTCTTC. Translating it yields CASSFSGGSYNEQFF. Combining the CDR3 with reference TRBV28 and TRBJ2-1 gives the whole variable domain DVKVTQSSRYLVKRTGEKVFLECVQDMDHENMFWYRQDPGLGLRLIYFSYDVKMKEKGDIPEGYSVSREKKERFSLILESASTNQTSMYLCASSFSGGSYNEQFFGPGTRLTVL.